This is a list of T cell receptor beta chains from one sample in a study of T cell responses to AZD1222 COVID-19 vaccine. Using immunoSEQ multiplex PCR, the repertoire was profiled, and TCRdb retains in-frame clones only, with some absent. The sample shows more than 100,000 clones, around 86% of them seen only once. Source: peripheral blood, taken on day 0 of AZD1222 vaccination. Every receptor here comes from an adult in good health. CDR3s leave out the opening cysteine and the closing phenylalanine or tryptophan. The D gene is left open where the match is weak. A row's size may be missing; if present it is once, few, many or a size class.

clone size	D gene	V gene	J gene	CDR3 protein
.	.	TRBV11-2	TRBJ2-2	ASSLGLTNTGELF
.	TRBD1	TRBV5-4	TRBJ1-6	ASSPRTGGSNSPLH
.	TRBD1	TRBV5-1	TRBJ2-7	ASSLENRGIYEQY
.	.	TRBV6-1	TRBJ1-2	ASSENSPGAVNYGYT
.	.	TRBV6-1	TRBJ1-3	ASSEQGLGLSGNTIY
.	TRBD1	TRBV18	TRBJ1-5	ASSPGTGLNQPQH
.	.	TRBV5-8	TRBJ1-3	ASSPTGWNSGNTIY
.	TRBD1	TRBV15	TRBJ1-4	ATSIRQGTNEKLF
once	.	TRBV19	TRBJ1-4	ASSLGMGVKKLF
.	TRBD1	TRBV5-4	TRBJ2-5	ASSSRDRALETQY
.	.	TRBV7-8	TRBJ1-1	ASSSTLGGTEAF
.	.	TRBV2	TRBJ2-5	ASSGAY
.	TRBD1	TRBV19	TRBJ1-2	ASSPWTGRDGYT
.	.	TRBV20-1	TRBJ1-1	SASYSAGTEAF
.	.	TRBV11-2	TRBJ1-1	ASSLGGSQEAF
.	.	TRBV9	TRBJ2-7	ASSATGTTYEQY
.	TRBD2	TRBV3-1/TRBV3-2	TRBJ2-2	ASSQLPSGGTGELF
.	.	TRBV4-2	TRBJ2-3	ASSQDMGATDTQY
.	.	TRBV19	TRBJ2-3	ASCGRVTDTQY
.	.	TRBV10-3	TRBJ1-4	ATGTATTNEKLF
.	.	TRBV29-1	TRBJ2-7	SVEGRADEQY
.	TRBD1	TRBV6-5	TRBJ1-2	ATRSPGQNYGYT
.	TRBD2	TRBV7-8	TRBJ2-3	ASSRTSGGTDTQY
few	.	TRBV4-2	TRBJ2-7	ASSQSSGYEQY
.	TRBD1	TRBV9	TRBJ2-2	ASSVVDRGTGELF
.	.	TRBV11-3	TRBJ1-1	ASSLGRTEAF
.	TRBD1	TRBV4-1	TRBJ2-7	ASSKDRVRHEQY
.	.	TRBV27	TRBJ2-2	ASSLYQGLKKELF
.	.	TRBV7-2	TRBJ2-7	ASSKGGSSYEQY
.	TRBD1	TRBV27	TRBJ1-4	ASSLSTGAGEKLF
.	.	TRBV9	TRBJ1-3	ASSVVSGSGNTIY
.	.	TRBV15	TRBJ2-7	ATSRGIAGPWEQY
once	.	TRBV18	TRBJ1-2	ASSPTQGTTGGYT
.	.	TRBV9	TRBJ2-5	ASSVGQSQETQY
.	.	TRBV18	TRBJ2-5	ASSSSRETQY
few	.	TRBV18	TRBJ1-5	ASSGVPGQFQH
.	TRBD2	TRBV11-2	TRBJ2-5	ASSLGRGAGGPGETQY
.	TRBD2	TRBV6-5	TRBJ2-3	ASGSGGLGTDTQY
.	TRBD1	TRBV7-9	TRBJ2-5	ASSLGTGSRTQY
.	.	TRBV4-1	TRBJ2-5	ASSQTLQGTQETQY
.	.	TRBV25-1	TRBJ1-1	ASSLVGVAF
.	.	TRBV6-2/TRBV6-3	TRBJ1-5	ASSHGAAFSNQPQH
.	.	TRBV3-1/TRBV3-2	TRBJ2-1	ASRDPFLRYYNEQF
.	.	TRBV4-1	TRBJ2-7	ASSQANRASSYEQY
.	.	TRBV18	TRBJ1-1	ASSGQLDTEAF
once	.	TRBV19	TRBJ2-7	ASSPPPGRRTYEQY
.	.	TRBV7-9	TRBJ1-1	ASSLSILEAF
.	.	TRBV5-4	TRBJ1-5	ASSPGGSNQPQH
.	.	TRBV7-9	TRBJ1-6	ASSLVAASSPLH
.	TRBD1	TRBV23-1	TRBJ2-3	ASSQSGVPGQGRVSNGTDTQY
.	.	TRBV27	TRBJ2-3	ASNPIAFTDTQY
.	.	TRBV6-1	TRBJ2-2	ASSETQTRHGELF
.	.	TRBV6-5	TRBJ1-4	ASREVINEKLF
few	TRBD1	TRBV6-2/TRBV6-3	TRBJ1-2	ASSDRGRNYGYT
.	.	TRBV6-2/TRBV6-3	TRBJ2-7	ASSYLEGEGSEQY
.	.	TRBV5-6	TRBJ1-1	ASSLGSVGRAEAF
.	.	TRBV10-3	TRBJ2-5	AISAGSAGSQETQY